This paragraph reports one T cell receptor beta chain. The antigen is undetermined. Production of TCR beta cDNA relied on 5'RACE template switching with UMIs. TCRdb reanalyzed the 5' RACE reads and collapses them to one entry per CDR3 protein, without DNA. The data include more than 120,000 distinct CDR3 sequences; the top ten clones carry more than 10%. The sample belongs to a study of T cells expressing NK-cell markers. Study observations and caveats: Once again these clonotypes came out on top in the CD3+CD56-NKG2C+ fraction of several donors. In a handful of donors, dominant CD3+CD56+NKG2C+ clones formed 1.0-7.0% of CD8+ cells.

Germline CDR1 reads SGHVS; CDR2 reads FNYEAQ. This CDR3 has 15 residues. The sequenced sample was blood T cells: a sorted CD56 or NKG2C T cell subset, CD4+ or CD8+ T cells, or bulk PBMC T cells (not recorded which). The source is a man between 18 and 35 years old in good health. The genes are TRBV7-6 and TRBJ2-1; TCRdb proposes TRBD1, but this gene call is untestable without DNA. CDR3 loop: CASSQLTGGESEQFF. Complete variable domain (other parts from reference TRBV7-6 and TRBJ2-1): GAGVSQSPRYKVTKRGQDVALRCDPISGHVSLYWYRQALGQGPEFLTYFNYEAQQDKSGLPNDRFSAERPEGSISTLTIQRTEQRDSAMYRCASSQLTGGESEQFFGPGTRLTVL.